Below, 30 T cell receptor beta chains from the same sample are listed, as sequenced in a study of CD8 T cells in Susac syndrome (dated by TCRdb to the late 2010s). Library prep was done by the immunoSEQ multiplex PCR assay. RNA was extracted using the RNeasy kit, and roughly 0.5 to 1 microgram was reverse transcribed with random hexamers. The public reads were run again by TCRdb, first through fastp at Q25 and then through MiXCR, and only productive beta chains were kept. When rows share a CDR3 protein, they turn into one entry using the most common DNA and genes. This sample lists approximately 190,000 distinct CDR3 sequences; about 95% were detected once. The ten largest account for about 0.15% of the sample. The sequencing sample was made of CD8+ T cells from PBMCs. The source is a human donor with Susac syndrome.

The V call is TRBV14, the J call TRBJ2-7; maybe TRBD2 (7 bases). This CDR3 is built from 14 residues. Germline V gene lookup returns CDR1 SGHDN and CDR2 FVKESK. Between the trimmed V and J ends, which lost 0 bases and 3 bases, there was a span of 9 bases. CDR3 loop: CASSQEGGVYEQYF. CDR3 coding DNA: TGTGCCAGCAGCCAAGAAGGGGGGGTCTACGAGCAGTACTTC.

This clonotype was recorded a few times. The V call is TRBV27, the J call TRBJ2-7, with D perhaps TRBD1 or TRBD2 (6 bases each). Germline CDR1 reads MNHEY; CDR2 reads SMNVEV (reference sequence). The CDR3 contains 15 residues. The V end lost 5 bases, the J end lost 1 base, and 15 bases lay between the germline ends. This CDR3 reads CASSLGGLSSYEQYF. The CDR3 region has the DNA TGTGCCAGCAGTCTAGGGGGACTGTCATCCTACGAGCAGTACTTC.

The chain has TRBV18 and TRBJ1-5, with D perhaps TRBD1 (5 bases). This CDR3 has 14 amino acids. V dropped 6 bases and J dropped 3 bases, with 12 bases sitting between them. Germline V gives CDR1 KGHSH, CDR2 LQKENI. The CDR3 region is CASSPGLHNQPQHF. For the CDR3, the DNA is TGTGCCAGCTCCCCAGGGCTTCACAATCAGCCCCAGCATTTT.

The rearrangement uses TRBV7-6 and TRBJ2-5; D unresolved. Trimming took 6 bases from V and 5 from J, leaving 10 bases between them. This CDR3 region has 12 residues. CDR1 is SGHVS, CDR2 FNYEAQ, per germline. CDR3 region: CASSDGRETQYF. CDR3 coding DNA: TGTGCCAGCAGTGACGGGCGGGAGACCCAGTACTTC.

The V gene is TRBV19, the J gene TRBJ2-1; D is uncertain. V gave up 3 bases and J gave up 7 bases, with 10 bases separating them. The germline V gene encodes CDR1 LNHDA and CDR2 SQIVND (reference sequence). The CDR3 contains 13 residues. CDR3 DNA: TGTGCCAGTAGTATCCCCATAATAAATGAGCAGTTCTTC. This codes for CASSIPIINEQFF.

The gene calls are TRBV28 and TRBJ2-7; a weak D match, TRBD2 (6 bases). Trimming pared 1 base from V and 6 bases from J, leaving 7 bases between. Germline assignment: CDR1 MDHEN and CDR2 SYDVKM. The CDR3 is made up of 12 amino acids. CDR3 sequence reads: CASSLFGGEQYF. The CDR3 coding sequence is TGTGCCAGCAGTTTATTCGGGGGCGAGCAGTACTTC.

V gene TRBV4-2 combines with J gene TRBJ2-7; 14 bases are a match to TRBD2. Looked up from germline, CDR1 is LGHNA and CDR2 is YNFKEQ. The junction had 8 bases not matched to a gene; V was cut back by 0 bases and J by 1 base. The CDR3 runs to 19 residues. This chain's CDR3 is CASSQDGRTSGRLSYEQYF. The CDR3 nucleotides are TGTGCCAGCAGCCAAGATGGGAGGACTAGCGGGAGGTTATCCTACGAGCAGTACTTC.

This clonotype was counted a single time. V usage is TRBV12-3 or TRBV12-4 and J usage is TRBJ1-5; weak D call: TRBD1 (5 bases). The CDR3 runs 14 residues. V was trimmed by 3 bases and J by 9 bases, leaving 15 bases between them. CDR3 residues: CASSFSGGRAPQHF. CDR3 coding DNA: TGTGCCAGCAGTTTTTCGGGGGGAAGGGCGCCCCAGCATTTT.

The chain employs TRBV20-1 and TRBJ2-1; possible D gene TRBD2, 5 bases. This CDR3 has 13 residues. Trimming removed 0 bases from V and 8 bases from J, with 11 bases in between. Germline V lookup: CDR1 DFQATT, CDR2 SNEGSKA (reference sequence). The chain's CDR3 is CSARDLGSDEQFF. The CDR3 nucleotides are TGCAGTGCTAGAGATCTGGGGAGCGATGAGCAGTTCTTC.

The rearrangement links TRBV9 to TRBJ2-5, with 7 bases lining up with TRBD2. Trimming cost V 0 bases and J 3 bases; bases outside gene matches: 2. From germline, CDR1 is SGDLS and CDR2 YYNGEE. This CDR3 comprises 14 residues. CDR3 sequence: CASSVAAGEETQYF. The CDR3 DNA follows: TGTGCCAGCAGCGTAGCTGCGGGGGAAGAGACCCAGTACTTC. The full variable domain, completed using reference TRBV9 and TRBJ2-5, is DSGVTQTPKHLITATGQRVTLRCSPRSGDLSVYWYQQSLDQGLQFLIQYYNGEERAKGNILERFSAQQFPDLHSELNLSSLELGDSALYFCASSVAAGEETQYFGPGTRLLVL.

This chain connects TRBV6-5 to TRBJ2-7; 8 nucleotides match TRBD1. Germline CDR1 and CDR2: MNHEY and SVGAGI. The CDR3 runs 14 residues. V dropped 5 bases and J dropped 1; count of bases not matched to a gene: 4. The chain's CDR3 is CASSLTGVSYEQYF. CDR3 nucleotide sequence: TGTGCCAGCAGTCTGACAGGGGTTTCCTACGAGCAGTACTTC.

The chain has TRBV6-1 and TRBJ2-4; unclear D gene. V dropped 8 bases and J dropped 0 bases, with 11 bases sitting between them. Germline CDR1 and CDR2: MNHNS and SASEGT. The CDR3 extends over 14 amino acids. This CDR3 reads CASGPVLAKNIQYF. Here the CDR3 DNA reads TGTGCCAGCGGCCCAGTCCTAGCCAAAAACATTCAGTACTTC.

The J gene is TRBJ2-5, the V gene TRBV24-1; D might be TRBD2 (5 bases). Germline V gene sequence: CDR1 KGHDR, CDR2 SFDVKD. V lost 2 bases to trimming and J lost 0 bases, with 9 bases between them. The CDR3 sequence is 15 residues long. CDR3 protein: CATSDSGEYQETQYF. Here the CDR3 DNA reads TGTGCCACCAGTGATTCCGGGGAGTACCAAGAGACCCAGTACTTC.

The chain has TRBV28 and TRBJ2-7; the D is unclear. The CDR3 runs to 16 residues. Germline values: CDR1 MDHEN, CDR2 SYDVKM. V lost 5 bases and J 2 bases, leaving 19 bases between the germline ends. CDR3 sequence reads: CASSPWSHLSPYEQYF. CDR3 coding DNA: TGTGCCAGCAGTCCCTGGTCCCACCTATCCCCCTACGAGCAGTACTTC. Variable domain in full (rest from reference TRBV28 and TRBJ2-7): DVKVTQSSRYLVKRTGEKVFLECVQDMDHENMFWYRQDPGLGLRLIYFSYDVKMKEKGDIPEGYSVSREKKERFSLILESASTNQTSMYLCASSPWSHLSPYEQYFGPGTRLTVT.

This chain connects TRBV5-4 to TRBJ1-4; 7 nucleotides match TRBD1. V shed 3 bases and J 6 bases; nucleotides not matched to a gene: 5. CDR1 and CDR2 from the germline V gene are SGHNT and YYREEE (reference sequence). CDR3 length equals 14 residues. CDR3 region: CASSSPGGDEKLFF. The CDR3 bases are TGTGCCAGCAGCTCGCCAGGGGGGGATGAAAAACTGTTTTTT.

The chain has TRBV2 and TRBJ1-2; TRBD1 agrees at 9 bases. The CDR3 loop spans 15 amino acids. Germline V gene data show CDR1 as SNHLY and CDR2 as FYNNEI. V shed 10 bases and J 8 bases; nucleotides not matched to a gene: 17. The CDR3 here is CATIAGTGTRGGYTF. CDR3 sequence (DNA): TGTGCCACCATAGCCGGGACAGGGACTCGAGGAGGCTACACCTTC.

CDR3 residues: CASRTGTGYHEQYF. CDR3 bases: TGTGCCAGCAGAACCGGGACAGGGTATCACGAGCAGTACTTC. The V gene is TRBV5-8, the J gene TRBJ2-7, with TRBD1 identical over 9 bases. This CDR3 is built from 14 residues. Germline V gene sequence: CDR1 SGHTS, CDR2 YDEGEE. The trim removed 5 bases at V and 5 bases at J, leaving 8 bases unmatched.

The chain links TRBV30 to TRBJ1-1; TRBD1 might be the D (5 bases). From germline, CDR1 is GTSNPN and CDR2 SVGIG (reference sequence). The CDR3 covers 14 residues. CDR3 in DNA: TGTGCTCGGAGGGCTCAGGGCATATACACTGAAGCTTTCTTT. It is translated as CARRAQGIYTEAFF.

V usage is TRBV14 and J usage is TRBJ1-2; D gene unclear. Trimming removed 1 base at V and 5 bases at J, with 8 bases between. This CDR3 is built from 13 residues. Germline loops: CDR1 SGHDN, CDR2 FVKESK. CDR3: CASSQALLYGYTF. The CDR3 bases are TGTGCCAGCAGCCAAGCCCTCCTGTATGGCTACACCTTC.

This chain joins TRBV4-2 and TRBJ1-1, with 12 bases aligning to TRBD1. V was clipped by 4 bases and J by 6 bases; unmatched bases: 3. The germline gives CDR1 LGHNA, CDR2 YNFKEQ. The CDR3 spans 14 residues. For the CDR3, the DNA is TGTGCCAGCAGCCCGGGACAGGGGGCGCCTGAAGCTTTCTTT. It codes for CASSPGQGAPEAFF.

This sequence joins TRBV7-9 and TRBJ2-1, with 7 bases fitting TRBD1. The CDR3 covers 14 residues. CDR1 and CDR2 from the germline V gene are SEHNR and FQNEAQ (reference sequence). With V trimmed by 5 bases and J by 4 bases, 5 bases remained unmatched. In DNA, the CDR3 is TGTGCCAGCAGCACCTGGGACAGTTACAATGAGCAGTTCTTC. Translation gives CASSTWDSYNEQFF.

The V call is TRBV12-3 or TRBV12-4, the J call TRBJ2-3, with TRBD2 matching over 10 bases. J gave up 6 bases and V 5 bases, and 5 bases lay outside the gene matches. CDR3 length equals 14 residues. CDR3 DNA sequence: TGTGCCAGCAGTGCACTAGCGGGGAGGGATACGCAGTATTTT. Protein sequence: CASSALAGRDTQYF.

V usage is TRBV9 and J usage is TRBJ2-1; 8 bases fit TRBD2. The CDR3 length is 17 residues. Per germline, CDR1 SGDLS and CDR2 YYNGEE. V gave up 0 bases and J gave up 0 bases; unmatched junction bases: 5. CDR3 in DNA: TGTGCCAGCAGCGTAGTGAGCGGGGGTTACTCCTACAATGAGCAGTTCTTC. Translating it yields CASSVVSGGYSYNEQFF.

The chain joins TRBV7-9 to TRBJ2-7; 9 bases are shared with TRBD1. The germline gives CDR1 SEHNR, CDR2 FQNEAQ (reference sequence). This CDR3 is built from 15 residues. Losses at the gene ends were 4 bases for V and 4 bases for J; bases not matched to a gene: 8. CDR3: CASSSRDRDNYEQYF. The CDR3 DNA follows: TGTGCCAGCAGCTCTAGGGACAGGGATAATTACGAGCAGTACTTC.

V and J are TRBV9 and TRBJ2-3, with 9 bases fitting TRBD2. V lost 0 bases and J lost 3; bases outside the gene matches: 5. CDR3 size: 16 residues. CDR1 SGDLS and CDR2 YYNGEE come from the germline V gene. CDR3 protein: CASSVATSGGTDTQYF. In DNA form, the CDR3 reads TGTGCCAGCAGCGTAGCTACGAGCGGGGGGACAGATACGCAGTATTTT. The full variable domain, its missing parts supplied by reference TRBV9 and TRBJ2-3, is DSGVTQTPKHLITATGQRVTLRCSPRSGDLSVYWYQQSLDQGLQFLIQYYNGEERAKGNILERFSAQQFPDLHSELNLSSLELGDSALYFCASSVATSGGTDTQYFGPGTRLTVL.

The sample holds one count of this clonotype. This chain links TRBV4-1 with TRBJ1-1; no firm D call. The germline V and J ends were trimmed by 1 base and 7 bases, with 10 bases remaining between them. The CDR3 spans 13 residues. The germline V gene has CDR1 MGHRA and CDR2 YSYEKL. The CDR3 DNA is TGCGCCAGCAGCCAAGTGCTGGAAAATGAAGCTTTCTTT. Amino acid sequence: CASSQVLENEAFF.

The V gene is TRBV9, the J gene TRBJ1-1, with D tentatively TRBD1 (5 bases). V lost 3 bases and J lost 7, with 19 bases in between. This CDR3 spans 15 amino acids. Germline values: CDR1 SGDLS, CDR2 YYNGEE. This CDR3 is CASSEKGWEAGEAFF. The DNA of the CDR3 is TGTGCCAGCAGCGAAAAGGGGTGGGAGGCAGGTGAAGCTTTCTTT.

The V and J genes are TRBV6-5 and TRBJ1-1, with no clear D. This CDR3 is 11 amino acids long. The germline CDR1 and CDR2 sequences are MNHEY and SVGAGI. Trimming removed 7 bases from V and 7 bases from J, with 10 bases in between. CDR3 residues: CASKMQLEAFF. CDR3 coding DNA: TGTGCCAGCAAGATGCAGCTTGAAGCTTTCTTT.

The chain carries TRBV2 and TRBJ2-3; D is possibly TRBD1 or TRBD2 (5 bases each). Trimming pared 2 bases from V and 0 bases from J, leaving 12 bases between. The CDR3 covers 16 residues. Germline assignment: CDR1 SNHLY and CDR2 FYNNEI. CDR3 protein: CASSEYGAPSTDTQYF. CDR3 DNA: TGTGCCAGCAGTGAATACGGGGCTCCTAGCACAGATACGCAGTATTTT.

The genes are TRBV20-1 and TRBJ1-1, with D uncertain. In germline, CDR1 is DFQATT, CDR2 SNEGSKA (reference sequence). The V and J ends lost 3 bases and 5 bases respectively, with 13 bases between them. The CDR3 contains 13 residues. CDR3 amino acids: CSASKITATEAFF. The CDR3 DNA reads as TGCAGTGCTAGTAAAATAACAGCGACTGAAGCTTTCTTT.